The present entry profiles one T cell receptor beta chain with its context. This sample was included in a study of early T cells in non-severe SARS-CoV-2 infection. Unique molecular identifier tags were affixed to discrete cDNA molecules. TCRdb reprocessed the 5' RACE reads via MiXCR and lists one record per CDR3 protein. This table holds roughly 35,000 distinct CDR3 sequences, 9% found once. V shed 3 bases and J shed 0 bases, with 9 bases lying between them. CDR3 length: 15 amino acids. Germline CDR1 reads KGHDR; CDR2 reads SFDVKD. This receptor was identified in an adult who was a healthcare worker with PCR-confirmed SARS-CoV-2 infection or an uninfected control (not recorded which). The chain joins TRBV24-1 to TRBJ2-3, with D uncertain. What was sequenced was whole blood. CDR3 sequence: CATSDEGTSTDTQYF. The CDR3 nucleotides read TGTGCCACCAGTGATGAAGGCACGAGCACAGATACGCAGTATTTT.